These 3 T cell receptor beta chains originate from one sample sequenced in a study. A single record per CDR3 protein comes from TCRdb applying MiXCR to the 5' RACE reads. The table lists some 10,000 distinct CDR3 sequences, roughly half of them singletons, with roughly 12% in the top ten. Sequencing was done on a sample of tumor-infiltrating naive CD4+ T cells sorted from the breast tumor. Subset meaning: naive CD4+ T cells, CD4+CD45RA+CD25-. The source of these receptors is a female donor with breast cancer.

This chain links TRBV7-9 with TRBJ2-1; D is possibly TRBD1 or TRBD2 (5 bases each). The CDR3 sequence is 14 residues long. The V end lost 5 bases, the J end lost 10 bases, and 18 bases lay between the germline ends. Germline V CDR1 and CDR2: SEHNR, FQNEAQ (reference sequence). In DNA form, the CDR3 reads TGTGCCAGCAGCCAAGGCATTGGCGAGGGGGAGCAGTTCTTC. Protein sequence: CASSQGIGEGEQFF. The full variable domain, in which reference TRBV7-9 and TRBJ2-1 provide the parts outside the CDR3, is DTGVSQNPRHKITKRGQNVTFRCDPISEHNRLYWYRQTLGQGPEFLTYFQNEAQLEKSRLLSDRFSAERPKGSFSTLEIQRTEQGDSAMYLCASSQGIGEGEQFFGPGTRLTVL.

The chain recombines TRBV15 with TRBJ2-5, with a tentative D call TRBD2 (5 bases). Between the trimmed V and J ends, which lost 4 bases and 4 bases, there was a span of 10 bases. Germline V gene data show CDR1 as LNHNV and CDR2 as YYDKDF (reference sequence). This CDR3 region has 13 residues. Here the CDR3 DNA reads TGTGCCACCAGCATCCCGAGGGCAGAGACCCAGTACTTC. Its translation: CATSIPRAETQYF.

This clonotype was seen more than once but under ten times. The V call is TRBV6-2 or TRBV6-3, the J call TRBJ2-5; D perhaps matches TRBD1 (6 bases). V was shortened by 6 bases and J by 5 bases, with 13 bases between the two germline ends. The CDR3 spans 13 residues. Germline V gene sequence: CDR1 MNHEY, CDR2 SVGEGT. The CDR3 DNA is TGTGCCAGCAGACCTACAGGGACGGAGACCCAGTACTTC. Translated: CASRPTGTETQYF.